These 23 T cell receptor beta chains came from one sample sequenced in a study of Tregs in tolerant kidney transplant recipients. Profiled with immunoSEQ multiplex PCR; TCRdb holds only in-frame clones, not every one. The sample contains 60,000 to 95,000 clones, 98% of which appear only once. The material sequenced was CD4+ T cells from blood, taken before the transplant. These receptors all come from a human donor who received a combined kidney and bone marrow transplant.

V and J are TRBV6-6 and TRBJ1-1; 10 bases match TRBD1. J lost 5 bases, V lost 1 base, and 4 bases had no gene match. The germline V gene has CDR1 MNHNY and CDR2 SVGAGI (reference sequence). The length of the CDR3 is 15 residues. CDR3 nucleotides: TGTGCCAGCAGTTACTTCGGACAGGGGGGGACTGAAGCTTTCTTT. As protein: CASSYFGQGGTEAFF.

The chain uses TRBV28 and TRBJ1-1, with a weak D call TRBD1 (6 bases). Germline assignment: CDR1 MDHEN and CDR2 SYDVKM. The CDR3 loop spans 17 amino acids. Trimming left V 6 bases short and J 0 bases short, with 20 bases between. The CDR3 is CASSRTHSGVMNTEAFF. The CDR3 coding sequence is TGTGCCAGCAGCCGTACCCATTCAGGGGTCATGAACACTGAAGCTTTCTTT.

CDR3 sequence: CASSGTSGVGNIQYF. The CDR3 DNA sequence: TGTGCCAGCAGTGGTACTAGCGGGGTGGGGAACATTCAGTACTTC. This chain uses TRBV6-1 with TRBJ2-4; TRBD2 matches at 10 bases. The CDR3 has 15 residues. V lost 4 bases, J lost 7 bases, and 7 bases stayed unmatched. Germline assignment: CDR1 MNHNS and CDR2 SASEGT.

This chain uses TRBV2 with TRBJ2-1, with 10 bases lining up with TRBD2. This CDR3 spans 15 amino acids. CDR1 and CDR2 from the germline V gene are SNHLY and FYNNEI. V was clipped by 6 bases and J by 10 bases; unmatched bases: 12. The CDR3 sequence is CASREGTSGVREQFF. In DNA, the CDR3 is TGTGCCAGCAGAGAGGGAACTAGCGGGGTACGAGAGCAGTTCTTC.

V and J are TRBV19 and TRBJ1-5, with 10 bases aligning to TRBD1. The germline CDR1 and CDR2 sequences are LNHDA and SQIVND (reference sequence). The CDR3 loop spans 14 amino acids. V shed 3 bases and J 4 bases; nucleotides not matched to a gene: 0. CDR3: CASSMGQGNQPQHF. CDR3 coding DNA: TGTGCCAGTAGTATGGGACAGGGGAATCAGCCCCAGCATTTT. Combining the CDR3 with reference TRBV19 and TRBJ1-5 gives the whole variable domain DGGITQSPKYLFRKEGQNVTLSCEQNLNHDAMYWYRQDPGQGLRLIYYSQIVNDFQKGDIAEGYSVSREKKESFPLTVTSAQKNPTAFYLCASSMGQGNQPQHFGDGTRLSIL.

The V call is TRBV30, the J call TRBJ2-5; 9 nucleotides align to TRBD1. V dropped 5 bases and J dropped 5; count of bases not matched to a gene: 15. The CDR3 contains 16 residues. Germline lookup yields CDR1 GTSNPN and CDR2 SVGIG (reference sequence). In DNA form, the CDR3 reads TGTGCCTGGGAGGCCGGGACAGGGAGGGATCGGGAGACCCAGTACTTC. This sequence encodes CAWEAGTGRDRETQYF. Supplemented by reference TRBV30 and TRBJ2-5, the full variable domain reads SQTIHQWPATLVQPVGSPLSLECTVEGTSNPNLYWYRQAAGRGLQLLFYSVGIGQISSEVPQNLSASRPQDRQFILSSKKLLLSDSGFYLCAWEAGTGRDRETQYFGPGTRLLVL.

This chain connects TRBV7-3 to TRBJ2-7; 7 nucleotides agree with TRBD2. CDR3 length: 15 residues. The trim removed 1 base at V and 0 bases at J, leaving 3 bases unmatched. The germline V gene encodes CDR1 SGHTA and CDR2 FQGTGA. The CDR3 nucleotides read TGTGCCAGCAGCTTAAGGGGCGGGAGCTCCTACGAGCAGTACTTC. Its protein is CASSLRGGSSYEQYF.

Notes on this clone: The junction departs from germline at one end; a sequencing error may be responsible. V gene TRBV6-5 combines with J gene TRBJ2-1, with TRBD2 matching 7 bases. Germline loops: CDR1 MNHEY, CDR2 SVGAGI. This CDR3 comprises 15 residues. The CDR3 DNA sequence: TGTGCCACCAGTCGCGGGGGAAAAACAATAAATGAGCAGTTCTTC. Translating it yields CATSRGGKTINEQFF.

J is TRBJ1-1 and V is TRBV11-2, with 7 bases matching TRBD1. Looked up from germline, CDR1 is SGHAT and CDR2 is FQNNGV. Unmatched junction bases numbered 8, after V lost 7 bases and J lost 0 bases. CDR3 length: 15 amino acids. The CDR3 protein is CASTPLGQVNTEAFF. CDR3 in DNA: TGTGCCAGCACCCCTTTAGGACAGGTGAACACTGAAGCTTTCTTT. Complete variable domain (other parts from reference TRBV11-2 and TRBJ1-1): EAGVAQSPRYKIIEKRQSVAFWCNPISGHATLYWYQQILGQGPKLLIQFQNNGVVDDSQLPKDRFSAERLKGVDSTLKIQPAKLEDSAVYLCASTPLGQVNTEAFFGQGTRLTVV.

This clone was picked up one time. The chain couples TRBV15 to TRBJ1-5; no clear D. Trimming cost V 1 base and J 0 bases, with 7 bases left between them. Looked up from germline, CDR1 is LNHNV and CDR2 is YYDKDF (reference sequence). This CDR3 region has 15 residues. The chain's CDR3 is CATSRGRTSNQPQHF. The DNA of the CDR3 is TGTGCCACCAGCAGAGGGAGAACTAGCAATCAGCCCCAGCATTTT.

The chain carries TRBV5-1 and TRBJ2-3; TRBD2 matches 12 bases. This CDR3 has 16 residues. The ends lost 4 bases at V and 4 bases at J; junction bases unmatched: 7. Germline V gene data show CDR1 as SGHRS and CDR2 as YFSETQ. In nucleotides, the CDR3 is TGCGCCAGCAGCCGTAGACTAGCGGGAGATCCAGATACGCAGTATTTT. Amino acids: CASSRRLAGDPDTQYF.

The rearrangement links TRBV7-2 to TRBJ2-3; 7 nucleotides match TRBD2. This CDR3 contains 19 residues. CDR1 is SGHTA and CDR2 is FQGNSA in the germline V gene. The V gene end was trimmed by 5 bases and the J gene end by 0 bases; junction bases not matched to a gene: 17. The CDR3 sequence: CASSPKPRWRGNSTDTQYF. The CDR3 DNA is TGTGCCAGCAGCCCCAAACCGAGGTGGCGGGGGAATAGCACAGATACGCAGTATTTT.

CDR3 sequence: CASSLEIGTANQPQHF. The DNA for the CDR3 is TGTGCCAGCAGTCTAGAAATTGGGACAGCCAATCAGCCCCAGCATTTT. The chain recombines TRBV5-8 with TRBJ1-5; 7 nucleotides align to TRBD1. The CDR3 extends over 16 amino acids. The V and J ends lost 5 bases and 3 bases, in that order; junction bases with no gene match: 11. CDR1 is SGHTS and CDR2 is YDEGEE in the germline V gene.

The gene calls are TRBV5-5 and TRBJ1-2; D is unresolved. This CDR3 spans 13 amino acids. The V and J ends lost 0 bases and 3 bases respectively, with 6 bases between them. CDR1 and CDR2 (germline): SGHKS, YYEKEE (reference sequence). The CDR3 is CASSLARDYGYTF. As DNA, the CDR3 is TGTGCCAGCAGCTTGGCTCGGGACTATGGCTACACCTTC.

The V gene is TRBV30, the J gene TRBJ1-3; D unclear. The V end was cut by 2 bases, the J end by 0 bases, with 14 bases between. CDR1 is GTSNPN and CDR2 is SVGIG in the germline V gene (reference sequence). CDR3 size: 16 residues. The DNA for the CDR3 is TGTGCCTGGAGTTCCGTTCTCGTAAACTCTGGAAACACCATATATTTT. This gives the protein CAWSSVLVNSGNTIYF.

V usage is TRBV19 and J usage is TRBJ2-3, with D maybe TRBD1 (5 bases). The germline CDR1 and CDR2 sequences are LNHDA and SQIVND (reference sequence). V was pared by 1 base and J by 4 bases, with 9 bases between. The CDR3 has 14 amino acids. CDR3 DNA: TGTGCCAGTAGTATAGTAGGGGTTCCAGATACGCAGTATTTT. Translated, it gives CASSIVGVPDTQYF. Variable domain in full (rest from reference TRBV19 and TRBJ2-3): DGGITQSPKYLFRKEGQNVTLSCEQNLNHDAMYWYRQDPGQGLRLIYYSQIVNDFQKGDIAEGYSVSREKKESFPLTVTSAQKNPTAFYLCASSIVGVPDTQYFGPGTRLTVL.

The rearrangement links TRBV27 to TRBJ1-1; D is possibly TRBD1 (6 bases). The CDR3 has 14 residues. The germline V gene has CDR1 MNHEY and CDR2 SMNVEV (reference sequence). V was shortened by 5 bases and J by 5 bases, with 15 bases between the two germline ends. CDR3 nucleotide sequence: TGTGCCAGCAGTCCTATCGCAGGGGTTACTGAAGCTTTCTTT. This sequence encodes CASSPIAGVTEAFF.

In DNA, the CDR3 is TGCGCCAGCAGCCCGGGTACAACTAATGAAAAACTGTTTTTT. It encodes CASSPGTTNEKLFF. The J gene is TRBJ1-4, the V gene TRBV5-1; D gene uncertain. Trimming left V 4 bases short and J 0 bases short, with 7 bases between. The germline V gene encodes CDR1 SGHRS and CDR2 YFSETQ. The CDR3 contains 14 residues.

The rearrangement joins TRBV5-1 to TRBJ2-5; D perhaps matches TRBD1 (5 bases). The CDR3 runs 14 residues. The V gene's germline CDR1 is SGHRS and CDR2 YFSETQ. Trimming cost V 0 bases and J 5 bases, with 11 bases left between them. The CDR3 sequence is CASSLEVPGETQYF. The CDR3 bases are TGCGCCAGCAGCTTGGAGGTCCCAGGGGAGACCCAGTACTTC.

This chain uses TRBV5-6 with TRBJ1-5, with 11 bases that match TRBD1. The CDR3 length is 18 residues. V shed 0 bases, J shed 2 bases, and the junction held 7 bases outside the gene matches. Germline V gene lookup returns CDR1 SGHDT and CDR2 YYEEEE. The CDR3 region is CASSLGGQGDGGNQPQHF. The DNA for the CDR3 is TGTGCCAGCAGCTTGGGGGGACAGGGGGATGGGGGCAATCAGCCCCAGCATTTT.

This chain links TRBV19 with TRBJ1-2, with D perhaps matching TRBD1 (5 bases). The CDR3 sequence is 16 residues long. The germline V and J ends were trimmed by 0 bases and 6 bases, with 17 bases remaining between them. The germline V gene has CDR1 LNHDA and CDR2 SQIVND (reference sequence). The CDR3: CASSIDPSAGLNGYTF. CDR3 DNA sequence: TGTGCCAGTAGTATAGACCCCTCGGCGGGGCTAAATGGCTACACCTTC.

This chain links TRBV28 with TRBJ1-5; weak D call: TRBD1 (6 bases). The CDR3 consists of 14 residues. Trimming left V 2 bases short and J 4 bases short, with 9 bases between. Looked up from germline, CDR1 is MDHEN and CDR2 is SYDVKM. CDR3 region: CASSLSQGNQPQHF. CDR3 DNA sequence: TGTGCCAGCAGTTTAAGTCAGGGGAATCAGCCCCAGCATTTT.

The V gene is TRBV7-2, the J gene TRBJ1-1, with a tentative D call TRBD1 (5 bases). CDR3 length: 17 residues. Germline CDR1 reads SGHTA; CDR2 reads FQGNSA. The germline V and J ends were trimmed by 0 bases and 1 base, with 15 bases remaining between them. The CDR3: CASSLAVPGWGNTEAFF. CDR3 sequence (DNA): TGTGCCAGCAGCTTAGCGGTCCCAGGGTGGGGGAACACTGAAGCTTTCTTT.